This T cell receptor (beta chain) was obtained from a study of cytomegalovirus exposure and HLA in healthy donors. Findings and caveats of the study: The dataset shows that most TCR sequences were rare, while some public TCRs occurred in many donors.

PCR amplification relied on 60 Vbeta primers (plus 13 Jbeta primers). Profiling relied on immunoSEQ multiplex PCR, and the TCRdb table lists in-frame clones only, not all of them. The sample contains about 180,000 clones, 65% to 90% of which appear only once. Germline assignment: CDR1 SGHNT and CDR2 YYREEE (reference sequence). The CDR3 runs 14 residues. The V end lost 1 base, the J end lost 1 base, and 8 bases lay between the germline ends. With respect to this clone: Its antigen is not identified.

This TCR was sampled from a girl aged 2-15 years in good health and CMV-seropositive. The sequenced sample consisted of PBMCs. The J gene is TRBJ1-2, the V gene TRBV5-4; D call uncertain. In nucleotides, the CDR3 is TGTGCCAGCAGCTTGAGGAGGATTAACTATGGCTACACCTTC. Protein sequence: CASSLRRINYGYTF. Drawing the rest from reference TRBV5-4 and TRBJ1-2, the complete variable domain is ETGVTQSPTHLIKTRGQQVTLRCSSQSGHNTVSWYQQALGQGPQFIFQYYREEENGRGNFPPRFSGLQFPNYSSELNVNALELDDSALYLCASSLRRINYGYTFGSGTRLTVV.